These 19 T cell receptor beta chains share one sample of origin, sequenced in a study of cytomegalovirus exposure and HLA in healthy donors. Researchers ran the PCR with 60 Vbeta and 13 Jbeta primers. Assay used: immunoSEQ multiplex PCR; TCRdb lists only in-frame clones, some missing. Seen here are 150,000 to 180,000 clones, under 80% observed once, and the top ten hold 2.1%. Sequenced sample: PBMCs. These receptors all come from a man aged 25-40 years in good health and CMV-seronegative.

The rearrangement joins TRBV5-1 to TRBJ2-1; 13 bases are shared with TRBD2. V dropped 2 bases and J dropped 5; count of bases not matched to a gene: 1. Looked up from germline, CDR1 is SGHRS and CDR2 is YFSETQ. The CDR3 consists of 15 residues. CDR3 sequence: CASSLLAGGNNEQFF. CDR3 in DNA: TGCGCCAGCAGCTTACTAGCGGGGGGGAACAATGAGCAGTTCTTC.

The chain links TRBV28 to TRBJ1-4; the match to TRBD1 covers 7 bases. CDR3 length: 17 residues. The J segment lost 6 bases and the V segment lost 5 bases, leaving 15 bases of the junction unmatched. Per the germline V gene, CDR1 is MDHEN and CDR2 is SYDVKM. This CDR3 is CASSPFIQGNLDEKLFF. The CDR3 DNA reads TGTGCCAGCAGTCCCTTCATACAGGGGAACCTTGATGAAAAACTGTTTTTT.

The chain carries TRBV5-5 and TRBJ1-6; D is unclear. CDR1 and CDR2 from the germline V gene are SGHKS and YYEKEE (reference sequence). The CDR3 length is 15 residues. V lost 0 bases and J lost 0, with 4 bases in between. DNA for the CDR3: TGTGCCAGCAGCTTGGATCTCTCCTATAATTCACCCCTCCACTTT. Translated: CASSLDLSYNSPLHF.

This chain links TRBV7-2 with TRBJ2-7; weak D call: TRBD1 (5 bases). Germline assignment: CDR1 SGHTA and CDR2 FQGNSA. CDR3 length equals 13 residues. V was shortened by 3 bases and J by 5 bases, with 11 bases between the two germline ends. The CDR3 spells CASSFGALDEQYF. CDR3 in DNA: TGTGCCAGCAGCTTTGGGGCCCTGGACGAGCAGTACTTC.

The DNA of the CDR3 is TGTGCCAGCTCACCACCTGGGGGGGTCTACAATGAGCAGTTCTTC. This encodes CASSPPGGVYNEQFF. V and J are TRBV18 and TRBJ2-1; TRBD2 aligns across 7 bases. Germline values: CDR1 KGHSH, CDR2 LQKENI. After removal of 0 bases from V and 3 bases from J, the junction contained 2 bases not matched to a gene. This CDR3 has 15 amino acids. Full variable domain (missing parts from reference TRBV18 and TRBJ2-1): NAGVMQNPRHLVRRRGQEARLRCSPMKGHSHVYWYRQLPEEGLKFMVYLQKENIIDESGMPKERFSAEFPKEGPSILRIQQVVRGDSAAYFCASSPPGGVYNEQFFGPGTRLTVL.

This clone came up once. The chain carries TRBV6-5 and TRBJ1-6; D not resolved. Germline V gene data show CDR1 as MNHEY and CDR2 as SVGAGI. Trimming stripped 4 bases from V and 10 bases from J, with 17 bases between. The CDR3 has 15 residues. As DNA, the CDR3 is TGTGCCAGCAGTTCCCCAACACTTGCGGGCTCACCCCTCCACTTT. It yields the protein CASSSPTLAGSPLHF.

The CDR3 protein is CASSVGSEAFF. CDR3 bases: TGTGCCAGCAGCGTAGGGAGTGAAGCTTTCTTT. The gene calls are TRBV7-8 and TRBJ1-1; D ambiguous. Trimming left V 5 bases short and J 7 bases short, with 8 bases between. Germline CDR1 is SGHVS and CDR2 is FQNEAQ. CDR3 length equals 11 residues.

The genes are TRBV6-1 and TRBJ2-5; TRBD2 might be the D (5 bases). CDR1 and CDR2 (germline): MNHNS, SASEGT. Trimming stripped 1 base from V and 6 bases from J, with 9 bases between. The length of the CDR3 is 13 residues. The CDR3 here is CASSEGSAQTQYF. The CDR3 DNA reads TGTGCCAGCAGTGAAGGTAGCGCACAGACCCAGTACTTC.

The chain is built from TRBV7-2 and TRBJ2-1, with D possibly matching TRBD1 (6 bases). The CDR3 is 17 residues long. V lost 1 base and J lost 0, with 13 bases in between. Germline V gives CDR1 SGHTA, CDR2 FQGNSA. CDR3 in amino acids: CASSLVGGLSSYNEQFF. The CDR3 bases are TGTGCCAGCAGCTTAGTAGGGGGTCTGAGCTCCTACAATGAGCAGTTCTTC.

CDR3 residues: CASSLAPDRAGNTIYF. In nucleotides, the CDR3 is TGTGCCAGCAGCTTAGCGCCGGACAGGGCTGGAAACACCATATATTTT. The chain carries TRBV7-2 and TRBJ1-3; 8 positions agree with TRBD1. The trim removed 0 bases at V and 2 bases at J, leaving 3 bases unmatched. This CDR3 is 16 amino acids long. The germline CDR1 and CDR2 sequences are SGHTA and FQGNSA.

The CDR3 region is CATSRGTEGVPYNEQFF. CDR3 sequence (DNA): TGTGCCACCAGCAGGGGGACAGAGGGTGTTCCCTACAATGAGCAGTTCTTC. V and J are TRBV15 and TRBJ2-1; TRBD1 matches at 7 bases. Germline trimming cut 3 bases from V and 2 bases from J; bases unmatched to any gene: 10. The CDR3 is 17 amino acids. The germline gives CDR1 LNHNV, CDR2 YYDKDF (reference sequence).

This chain links TRBV7-3 with TRBJ1-1; 8 nucleotides line up with TRBD1. Germline CDR1 reads SGHTA; CDR2 reads FQGTGA. The V segment lost 5 bases and the J segment 1 base; nucleotides outside the gene matches: 3. The CDR3 runs 14 residues. The CDR3: CASSAGQGNTEAFF. CDR3 DNA sequence: TGTGCCAGCAGCGCCGGACAGGGGAACACTGAAGCTTTCTTT.

The genes are TRBV5-4 and TRBJ1-1; D is uncertain. Between the trimmed V and J ends, which lost 0 bases and 5 bases, there was a span of 5 bases. This CDR3 region has 12 residues. CDR1 and CDR2 (germline): SGHNT, YYREEE (reference sequence). CDR3 sequence: CASSLEETEAFF. CDR3 sequence (DNA): TGTGCCAGCAGCTTGGAAGAGACTGAAGCTTTCTTT.

The chain couples TRBV15 to TRBJ2-2; TRBD2 matches 9 bases. J was trimmed by 6 bases and V by 1 base; bases with no gene match: 12. The V gene's germline CDR1 is LNHNV and CDR2 YYDKDF (reference sequence). The CDR3 sequence is 18 residues long. The CDR3, as DNA: TGTGCCACCAGCAGAGGCCCGGCAGCGGGGGGTCCCTCCGGGGAGCTGTTTTTT. Amino acids: CATSRGPAAGGPSGELFF.

This chain connects TRBV28 to TRBJ2-2; 13 positions match TRBD2. V was pared by 2 bases and J by 7 bases, with 7 bases of the junction left unmatched. CDR3 length: 17 amino acids. CDR1 is MDHEN, CDR2 SYDVKM, per germline. The CDR3 protein is CASSLILAGGLGGELFF. CDR3 sequence (DNA): TGTGCCAGCAGTTTAATACTAGCGGGGGGGCTTGGCGGGGAGCTGTTTTTT.

This clone was observed a few times. This sequence joins TRBV19 and TRBJ1-5, with TRBD1 as a possible D gene (5 bases). Germline V gene lookup returns CDR1 LNHDA and CDR2 SQIVND (reference sequence). The V end was cut by 3 bases, the J end by 6 bases, with 12 bases between. The CDR3 consists of 14 residues. CDR3: CASSMGGSGQPQHF. CDR3 DNA: TGTGCCAGTAGTATGGGGGGGTCCGGTCAGCCCCAGCATTTT. The entire variable domain, with the rest obtained from reference TRBV19 and TRBJ1-5, is as follows: DGGITQSPKYLFRKEGQNVTLSCEQNLNHDAMYWYRQDPGQGLRLIYYSQIVNDFQKGDIAEGYSVSREKKESFPLTVTSAQKNPTAFYLCASSMGGSGQPQHFGDGTRLSIL.

This clone showed up just once. This sequence joins TRBV5-6 and TRBJ2-3, with D possibly matching TRBD2 (6 bases). The germline gives CDR1 SGHDT, CDR2 YYEEEE. The CDR3 is 14 residues long. V gave up 3 bases and J gave up 8 bases, with 16 bases separating them. CDR3 sequence reads: CASSYREFRGTQYF. The CDR3 coding sequence is TGTGCCAGCAGCTATCGGGAGTTTCGGGGTACGCAGTATTTT.

The rearrangement links TRBV18 to TRBJ2-3; TRBD1 matches 11 bases. The trim removed 3 bases at V and 3 bases at J, leaving 5 bases unmatched. Germline values: CDR1 KGHSH, CDR2 LQKENI. This CDR3 region has 16 residues. CDR3 DNA sequence: TGTGCCAGCTCACCGACGGACAGGGGGCTGACAGATACGCAGTATTTT. Residues: CASSPTDRGLTDTQYF. Looking up the rest from reference TRBV18 and TRBJ2-3 gives the full variable domain: NAGVMQNPRHLVRRRGQEARLRCSPMKGHSHVYWYRQLPEEGLKFMVYLQKENIIDESGMPKERFSAEFPKEGPSILRIQQVVRGDSAAYFCASSPTDRGLTDTQYFGPGTRLTVL.

A word on this clone: The germline gene is not matched at one end of the junction; a read error may be the cause. V is TRBV7-9 and J is TRBJ1-1, with 9 positions matching TRBD1. CDR1 SEHNR and CDR2 FQNEAQ come from the germline V gene (reference sequence). The CDR3 is made up of 12 amino acids. CDR3 region: CSSSPQGAGAFF. DNA for the CDR3: TGTTCCAGCAGCCCACAGGGGGCTGGAGCTTTCTTT.